This T cell receptor (beta chain) emerged from a study of T-cell reconstitution after alpha-beta-depleted transplantation in children. This clonotype has at least ten counts. The ends were cut back, 0 bases at V and 0 bases at J, with 13 bases in the middle. The germline V gene encodes CDR1 SQVTM and CDR2 ANQGSEA. CDR3 length: 16 residues. The library targeted TCRbeta and was prepared with unique molecular identifiers. TCRdb used MiXCR to reprocess the PCR reads, holding one entry per CDR3 protein. The sample holds about 640,000 distinct CDR3 sequences; approximately 16% are singletons and the top ten take 0.8% to 1.1%.

The material was PBMCs from the stem cell graft donor, obtained from the stem cell graft. The TCR sequence derives from a human donor who donated a stem cell graft to a child with acute myeloid leukemia. The V and J genes are TRBV29-1 and TRBJ2-3; D is perhaps TRBD1 (6 bases). The CDR3 is CSVEDLTGRSTDTQYF. CDR3 DNA: TGCAGCGTTGAAGATTTGACAGGCCGTAGCACAGATACGCAGTATTTT.